A single sample gave rise to the 28 T cell receptor beta chains below, sequenced in a study of blood T cell repertoires in COVID-19. This table comes from immunoSEQ multiplex PCR, and its TCRdb copy is limited to in-frame clones, with some not included. Found here are over 90,000 clones, roughly 79% of them singletons; the top ten hold more than 4%. What was sequenced was peripheral blood. These receptors originate from an elderly man with COVID-19, enrolled during active disease.

J is TRBJ2-5 and V is TRBV11-1; possible D gene TRBD1, 6 bases. The CDR3 has 15 residues. CDR1 and CDR2 from the germline V gene are SGHAT and FQDESV (reference sequence). Trimming removed 1 base at V and 4 bases at J, with 13 bases between. DNA of the CDR3: TGTGCCAGCAGCTTAGAGGGGACACGAACAGAGACCCAGTACTTC. Translating it yields CASSLEGTRTETQYF.

This rearrangement joins TRBV30 to TRBJ1-2, with D perhaps matching TRBD1 (5 bases). Looked up from germline, CDR1 is GTSNPN and CDR2 is SVGIG (reference sequence). The CDR3 has 12 residues. V lost 1 base to trimming and J lost 4 bases, with 7 bases between them. The CDR3 region is CAWSDQGYGYTF. The DNA for the CDR3 is TGTGCCTGGAGTGACCAGGGCTATGGCTACACCTTC.

The gene calls are TRBV2 and TRBJ1-2, with D hard to call. CDR1 and CDR2 (germline): SNHLY, FYNNEI. Trimming took off 3 bases at V and 4 bases at J, with 15 bases between the two ends. This CDR3 comprises 15 residues. CDR3: CASSEVQSPSYGYTF. The CDR3 DNA reads TGTGCCAGCAGTGAGGTACAGTCCCCGAGCTATGGCTACACCTTC.

The rearrangement uses TRBV9 and TRBJ2-3, with D possibly being TRBD2 (6 bases). This CDR3 spans 16 amino acids. Deletions cut 0 bases from V and 6 bases from J, with 17 bases between. Germline CDR1 SGDLS, CDR2 YYNGEE. The CDR3 is CASSVGASGEADTQYF. The CDR3 coding sequence is TGTGCCAGCAGCGTAGGGGCTTCGGGAGAAGCGGATACGCAGTATTTT.

The chain combines TRBV11-3 with TRBJ2-2; D uncertain. This CDR3 region has 13 residues. V dropped 1 base and J dropped 6 bases, with 6 bases sitting between them. CDR1 is SGHNT and CDR2 is YENEEA in the germline V gene. As DNA, the CDR3 is TGTGCCAGCAGCTTAGGGGCAGCCGGGGAGCTGTTTTTT. Encoded protein: CASSLGAAGELFF. The full variable domain, rest sourced from reference TRBV11-3 and TRBJ2-2, is EAGVVQSPRYKIIEKKQPVAFWCNPISGHNTLYWYLQNLGQGPELLIRYENEEAVDDSQLPKDRFSAERLKGVDSTLKIQPAELGDSAVYLCASSLGAAGELFFGEGSRLTVL.

The rearrangement links TRBV5-4 to TRBJ1-4; 7 bases agree with TRBD1. J lost 3 bases, V lost 4 bases, and 6 bases had no gene match. Germline lookup yields CDR1 SGHNT and CDR2 YYREEE (reference sequence). The CDR3 is 15 residues long. The CDR3 DNA follows: TGTGCCAGCAGCAGGCGACAGGGCGCTAATGAAAAACTGTTTTTT. Protein sequence: CASSRRQGANEKLFF.

The chain employs TRBV2 and TRBJ1-2; D unclear. Germline assignment: CDR1 SNHLY and CDR2 FYNNEI. The germline V and J ends were trimmed by 3 bases and 1 base, with 12 bases remaining between them. The CDR3 runs 15 residues. The CDR3 region has the DNA TGTGCCAGCAGTGATGGGAGGAGTTTTAACTATGGCTACACCTTC. Amino acids: CASSDGRSFNYGYTF.

The V call is TRBV30, the J call TRBJ1-2, with 7 positions matching TRBD1. CDR1 is GTSNPN, CDR2 SVGIG, per germline (reference sequence). The CDR3 is made up of 16 amino acids. After removal of 0 bases from V and 3 bases from J, the junction contained 10 bases not matched to a gene. The chain's CDR3 is CAWSVKGRQGHYGYTF. DNA for the CDR3: TGTGCCTGGAGTGTAAAAGGGCGACAGGGCCACTATGGCTACACCTTC.

The chain uses TRBV6-1 and TRBJ1-1, with TRBD1 matching 8 bases. V gave up 6 bases and J gave up 7 bases; unmatched junction bases: 4. Germline V gene sequence: CDR1 MNHNS, CDR2 SASEGT. The CDR3 loop spans 12 amino acids. The chain's CDR3 is CASSSTGVEAFF. The CDR3 nucleotides read TGTGCCAGCAGCTCGACAGGGGTTGAAGCTTTCTTT.

The chain is built from TRBV28 and TRBJ1-2; D gene uncertain. Germline CDR1 MDHEN, CDR2 SYDVKM. The CDR3 sequence is 15 residues long. V was cut by 3 bases and J by 4 bases, with 15 bases left in between. The CDR3 sequence: CASSFGGPQTYGYTF. CDR3 in DNA: TGTGCCAGCAGTTTCGGAGGACCACAGACCTATGGCTACACCTTC.

The rearrangement links TRBV10-2 to TRBJ1-2; 8 nucleotides line up with TRBD1. Germline CDR1 and CDR2: WSHSY and SAAADI. The CDR3 length is 15 residues. The junction had 11 bases not matched to a gene; V was cut back by 7 bases and J by 4 bases. Written as DNA, the CDR3 is TGCGCCAGCACCGCCCCGGAGACAGGGGTCTATGGCTACACCTTC. Its protein product is CASTAPETGVYGYTF.

In the case of this clone: The same CDR3 can be traced to other DNA sequences in this sample. The gene calls are TRBV9 and TRBJ1-1; TRBD1 might be the D (6 bases). CDR3 length: 14 amino acids. V was trimmed by 0 bases and J by 2 bases, leaving 8 bases between them. The germline gives CDR1 SGDLS, CDR2 YYNGEE. CDR3 loop: CASSVVGGNTEAFF. CDR3 sequence (DNA): TGTGCCAGCAGCGTAGTAGGGGGAAACACTGAAGCTTTCTTT.

This chain joins TRBV7-2 and TRBJ2-3; the D is unclear. This CDR3 has 14 amino acids. Germline lookup yields CDR1 SGHTA and CDR2 FQGNSA. Trimming left V 4 bases short and J 0 bases short, with 8 bases between. The CDR3 sequence is CASSSVLSTDTQYF. CDR3 coding DNA: TGTGCCAGCAGCTCGGTCCTTAGCACAGATACGCAGTATTTT.

The chain has TRBV5-1 and TRBJ2-7, with 8 bases aligning to TRBD1. CDR1 is SGHRS, CDR2 YFSETQ, per germline. Trimming at V came to 1 base and at J to 4 bases, leaving 7 bases not matched to a gene. This CDR3 is 15 amino acids long. CDR3 coding DNA: TGCGCCAGCAGCTTGAGCCCAGGGGGCGCTTACGAGCAGTACTTC. Residues: CASSLSPGGAYEQYF.

The chain joins TRBV5-1 to TRBJ2-5, with 10 bases that match TRBD1. Looked up from germline, CDR1 is SGHRS and CDR2 is YFSETQ. The CDR3 is 14 residues long. Trimming at V came to 6 bases and at J to 5 bases, leaving 7 bases not matched to a gene. CDR3 nucleotides: TGCGCCAGCACCCGACAGGGGGCGAGTGAGACCCAGTACTTC. Amino acids: CASTRQGASETQYF.

Here the CDR3 DNA reads TGCGCCAGCAGCCAAGAAGGGGCCACCGGGGAGCTGTTTTTT. As protein: CASSQEGATGELFF. The chain combines TRBV4-3 with TRBJ2-2; a weak D match, TRBD1 (5 bases). Germline CDR1 LGHNA, CDR2 YSLEER. CDR3 size: 14 residues. Trimming stripped 0 bases from V and 4 bases from J, with 6 bases between.

The V call is TRBV6-5, the J call TRBJ2-5; tentatively, D is TRBD1 (7 bases). With 6 bases removed from V and 0 bases from J, the gap between germline ends came to 14 bases. CDR1 and CDR2 (germline): MNHEY, SVGAGI. This CDR3 is 15 amino acids long. The CDR3: CASRTGTGYQETQYF. In nucleotides, the CDR3 is TGTGCCAGCAGGACAGGGACTGGTTACCAAGAGACCCAGTACTTC.

This clone was counted a few times. The CDR3 DNA sequence: TGTGCCAGCACGTCGTTAAGACAGGGGACCGGGGAGCTGTTTTTT. This encodes CASTSLRQGTGELFF. The gene calls are TRBV7-6 and TRBJ2-2; 8 bases agree with TRBD1. V was pared by 7 bases and J by 5 bases, with 9 bases of the junction left unmatched. There are 15 residues in the CDR3. The germline CDR1 and CDR2 sequences are SGHVS and FNYEAQ.

The rearrangement links TRBV15 to TRBJ2-7; TRBD1 aligns across 7 bases. The CDR3 has 14 residues. The V segment lost 1 base and the J segment 3 bases; nucleotides outside the gene matches: 3. Germline CDR1 is LNHNV and CDR2 is YYDKDF (reference sequence). CDR3 nucleotides: TGTGCCACCAGCAGAGGGGACAGCGGCTACGAGCAGTACTTC. This translates into CATSRGDSGYEQYF. Using reference TRBV15 and TRBJ2-7 for the parts outside the CDR3, the full variable domain is DAMVIQNPRYQVTQFGKPVTLSCSQTLNHNVMYWYQQKSSQAPKLLFHYYDKDFNNEADTPDNFQSRRPNTSFCFLDIRSPGLGDTAMYLCATSRGDSGYEQYFGPGTRLTVT.

The chain links TRBV5-1 to TRBJ2-2; 9 bases line up with TRBD1. Germline CDR1 reads SGHRS; CDR2 reads YFSETQ. The length of the CDR3 is 17 residues. After removal of 2 bases from V and 4 bases from J, the junction contained 9 bases not matched to a gene. CDR3 region: CASSFGLGQGLTGELFF. CDR3 nucleotide sequence: TGCGCCAGCAGCTTTGGGTTGGGACAGGGACTCACCGGGGAGCTGTTTTTT.

There are a few counts of this clone. The chain has TRBV30 and TRBJ1-2; 7 bases fit TRBD1. The V gene's germline CDR1 is GTSNPN and CDR2 SVGIG (reference sequence). With 1 base clipped from V and 2 bases from J, the junction kept 1 base outside the gene matches. The CDR3 extends over 13 amino acids. CDR3 sequence reads: CAWSGDSNYGYTF. The CDR3 bases are TGTGCCTGGAGTGGGGACAGCAACTATGGCTACACCTTC.

The V call is TRBV3-1 (or the pseudogene TRBV3-2), the J call TRBJ2-1; 8 positions agree with TRBD2. The CDR3 runs 17 residues. The germline CDR1 and CDR2 sequences are LGHDT and YNNKEL (reference sequence). V shed 0 bases and J 2 bases; nucleotides not matched to a gene: 6. Written as DNA, the CDR3 is TGTGCCAGCAGCCAAGATTCCGGGAGGGCTCCCTACAATGAGCAGTTCTTC. It encodes CASSQDSGRAPYNEQFF.

This clone showed up just a few times. The chain links TRBV4-1 to TRBJ2-7; D gene uncertain. Germline values: CDR1 MGHRA, CDR2 YSYEKL. There are 16 residues in the CDR3. V gave up 0 bases and J gave up 3 bases, with 15 bases separating them. CDR3 nucleotides: TGCGCCAGCAGCCAAGAAGAATCAGGTCCTGACTACGAGCAGTACTTC. Protein sequence: CASSQEESGPDYEQYF.

This clone occurred once. The chain links TRBV3-1 (or the pseudogene TRBV3-2) to TRBJ2-3; TRBD2 aligns across 11 bases. Looked up from germline, CDR1 is LGHDT and CDR2 is YNNKEL (reference sequence). V shed 5 bases and J 2 bases; nucleotides not matched to a gene: 3. This CDR3 has 15 residues. CDR3 bases: TGTGCCAGCAGCGAGACTAGCGGGGTCACAGATACGCAGTATTTT. This gives the protein CASSETSGVTDTQYF.

The chain has TRBV7-2 and TRBJ2-1; TRBD2 aligns across 13 bases. This CDR3 spans 15 amino acids. With 4 bases clipped from V and 7 bases from J, the junction kept 4 bases outside the gene matches. Germline CDR1 SGHTA, CDR2 FQGNSA. This CDR3 reads CASSSGLAGVNEQFF. DNA of the CDR3: TGTGCCAGCAGCTCCGGACTAGCGGGGGTGAATGAGCAGTTCTTC.

The table lists this clone with a few counts. This rearrangement joins TRBV5-1 to TRBJ2-1; tentatively, D is TRBD1 (7 bases). The CDR3 has 14 amino acids. The V end lost 6 bases, the J end lost 2 bases, and 12 bases lay between the germline ends. Germline CDR1 SGHRS, CDR2 YFSETQ. The CDR3 loop is CASMDRTTYNEQFF. The CDR3 region has the DNA TGCGCCAGCATGGACAGGACTACCTACAATGAGCAGTTCTTC. Full variable domain (rest looked up from reference TRBV5-1 and TRBJ2-1): KAGVTQTPRYLIKTRGQQVTLSCSPISGHRSVSWYQQTPGQGLQFLFEYFSETQRNKGNFPGRFSGRQFSNSRSEMNVSTLELGDSALYLCASMDRTTYNEQFFGPGTRLTVL.

The chain employs TRBV28 and TRBJ2-1; 9 bases fit TRBD2. The V gene's germline CDR1 is MDHEN and CDR2 SYDVKM. Trimming at V came to 7 bases and at J to 8 bases, leaving 9 bases not matched to a gene. The CDR3 runs to 14 residues. CDR3 sequence (DNA): TGTGCCAGCAATCGAAATAGCGGGAGATATGAGCAGTTCTTC. It codes for CASNRNSGRYEQFF.

This clone was seen a few times. The V gene is TRBV30, the J gene TRBJ1-3; D is possibly TRBD1 (5 bases). Germline CDR1 is GTSNPN and CDR2 is SVGIG (reference sequence). CDR3 length: 13 amino acids. V shed 4 bases and J shed 4 bases, with 11 bases lying between them. The CDR3 is CAWIQGPGNTIYF. The CDR3 DNA reads as TGTGCCTGGATTCAGGGTCCCGGAAACACCATATATTTT.